This TCR beta chain originates from a study of T cell clones after liver transplantation. Across the study: Tolerant meant at least one year fully off immunosuppression without liver enzymes above twice normal.

Germline V gives CDR1 SGHRS, CDR2 YFSETQ. The CDR3 loop spans 11 amino acids. The V end was cut by 1 base, the J end by 5 bases, with 3 bases between. The repertoire was sequenced with immunoSEQ multiplex PCR; TCRdb's copy has only in-frame clones and lacks some. This sample has about 68,000 clones, with 92% found just once. Concerning this clone: This sample includes further DNA sequences coding for the same CDR3.

V usage is TRBV5-1 and J usage is TRBJ2-5; D gene ambiguous. This specimen consisted of CD4+ T cells from blood, obtained approximately 26 months after liver transplant. The sequence derives from a human patient who received a liver transplant. Some of the T cells may derive from the graft donor. CDR3 DNA sequence: TGCGCCAGCAGCTTGCAGGAGACCCAGTACTTC. Protein product: CASSLQETQYF.